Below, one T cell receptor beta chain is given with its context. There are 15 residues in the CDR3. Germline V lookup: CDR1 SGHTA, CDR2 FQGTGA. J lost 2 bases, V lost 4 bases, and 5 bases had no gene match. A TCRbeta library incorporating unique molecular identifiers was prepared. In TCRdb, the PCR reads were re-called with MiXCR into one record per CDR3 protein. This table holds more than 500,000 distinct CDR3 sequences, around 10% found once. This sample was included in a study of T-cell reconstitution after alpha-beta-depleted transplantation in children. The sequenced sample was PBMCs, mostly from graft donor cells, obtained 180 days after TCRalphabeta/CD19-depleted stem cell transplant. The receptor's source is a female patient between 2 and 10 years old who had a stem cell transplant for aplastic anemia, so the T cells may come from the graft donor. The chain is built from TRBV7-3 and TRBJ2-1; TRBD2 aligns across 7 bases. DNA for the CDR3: TGTGCCAGCAGCTACCAGCGGGGACCCTACAATGAGCAGTTCTTC. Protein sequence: CASSYQRGPYNEQFF.